The T cell receptor (beta chain) described here comes from a study of neurological immune-mediated disorders (dated by TCRdb to about 2019). About the investigation overall: Peripheral blood TCR-beta repertoires from HTLV-I-associated myelopathy (HAM/TSP) patients, multiple sclerosis patients and healthy controls were compared by UMI-based sequencing. Longitudinal samples, technical triplicates and paired sorted CD4+ and CD8+ T-cell subsets, alongside PBMC samples, were included among the approximately 110 TCR-beta libraries. Of the 68 subjects in the cohort, around 15 were HAM/TSP patients, approximately 34 were multiple sclerosis patients, and about 20 were healthy controls.

The research as a whole found: Expanded clones from different subjects shared no identical CDR3 amino acid sequences, which suggests that TCR-beta repertoires were private in all groups. The highest TCR clonal expansion was observed in HAM/TSP patients, whereas the lowest was observed in MS patients, even when compared with healthy controls.

cDNA synthesis used template-switch 5'RACE with a primer carrying a 10-nucleotide random unique molecular identifier tagging each TCR transcript. Every sequencing run yielded over 200 million TCR-beta sequences covering 15-18 subjects. The RNeasy kit was used to extract total RNA. The KAPA Real-time Library Amplification kit was used to amplify TCR-beta VDJ regions with primers for the TCR constant region and the 5'RACE anchor. A first PCR added sample indexes and Illumina adaptors, after which a second PCR increased the library yield. After Ampure bead purification, the roughly 650 bp TCR product was size-selected on a 2% E-gel SizeSelection system. Before pooling, libraries had their quality checked on a Bioanalyzer, their concentration measured with Qubit, and their quantity determined with the Kapa Library Quantification kit. An Illumina HiSeq 2500 was used to sequence the libraries paired-end at 2 x 150 bp. To increase sequence diversity, about 23-30% phiX was spiked into each library pool. Per the authors' processing: Quality-filtered reads were processed with the UMI-based MiGEC pipeline, and over 80% of raw TCR sequences were removed by the MiGEC pipeline during error correction. IMGT germline references were used for aligning VDJ genes, and each clonotype was defined as a unique CDR3 amino acid sequence together with its V-J genes. Clonal expansion, Shannon diversity and CDR3 relatedness (CalcPairwiseDistances, ClusterSamples) were evaluated with VDJtools, and phylogenetic trees were built with CLCbio workbench. Using coefficient-of-variation modelling across technical triplicates, the study counted a clone as expanded if it had at least 8 unique UMIs. TCRdb trimmed public reads at Q25 via fastp, called clones via MiXCR and kept in-frame beta chains. Every entry covers one CDR3 protein and lists the most common genes and DNA from its rows. TCRdb, rather than the study authors, made the V and J calls. A total of tens of thousands of distinct CDR3 sequences appear in this sample, roughly 12% of them only once. Clones ranked in the top ten supply roughly a tenth of the sample.

The sample holds many counts of this clonotype. It lacks a known antigen. Per-nucleotide qualities are absent, and no much larger clonotype sits a single base away. The CDR3 contains 14 residues, cysteine and phenylalanine counted. Only the CDR3 portion is preserved as DNA: 42 bases, with reading frame beginning at the first base. In the germline V gene, CDR1 corresponds to SQVTM and CDR2 to ANQGSEA. V sheds 7 bases and J sheds 2 bases, leaving 17 bases between their ends. For the unsorted PBMC libraries, 2 million PBMCs were stored in RNAlater at -80 degrees C until RNA extraction and were used to generate the libraries. Peripheral blood was subjected to Ficoll-Hypaque density gradient centrifugation to isolate PBMCs, which were then cryopreserved in liquid nitrogen.

The specimen sequenced was PBMCs. The V and J genes are TRBV29-1 and TRBJ1-2, with TRBD1 as a weak D call on 5 bases. The receptor comes from a woman aged 60-70 years with HTLV-1-associated myelopathy (HAM/TSP). The nucleotide sequence reads TGCAGCGGTTTTGGGGGGACGGGGAACTATGGCTACACCTTC. This gives the protein CSGFGGTGNYGYTF.